One and the same sample provided the 26 T cell receptor beta chains below, sequenced in a study of blood T cell repertoires in COVID-19. The repertoire was sequenced with immunoSEQ multiplex PCR; TCRdb's copy has only in-frame clones and lacks some. Of under 150,000 clones in the sample, approximately 87% were seen once. The sample consisted of peripheral blood. The receptors stem from a man between 65 and 85 years old with active COVID-19.

The gene calls are TRBV7-2 and TRBJ2-6; D remains ambiguous. Germline V gene lookup returns CDR1 SGHTA and CDR2 FQGNSA. V was shortened by 1 base and J by 0 bases, with 4 bases between the two germline ends. CDR3 length: 15 amino acids. For the CDR3, the DNA is TGTGCCAGCAGCTTAGACTACTCTGGGGCCAACGTCCTGACTTTC. It specifies CASSLDYSGANVLTF.

This CDR3 reads CASSVARTGGGYGYTF. In DNA form, the CDR3 reads TGTGCCAGCAGCGTAGCTCGCACAGGGGGCGGCTATGGCTACACCTTC. The J gene is TRBJ1-2, the V gene TRBV9, with 9 bases lining up with TRBD1. The CDR3 runs to 16 residues. After removal of 0 bases from V and 4 bases from J, the junction contained 7 bases not matched to a gene. Germline V CDR1 and CDR2: SGDLS, YYNGEE.

In regard to this clone: In the same sample, other DNA sequences code for this CDR3. The chain has TRBV28 and TRBJ1-5; 8 bases align to TRBD1. This CDR3 has 15 amino acids. CDR1 and CDR2 from the germline V gene are MDHEN and SYDVKM. The V gene end was trimmed by 6 bases and the J gene end by 0 bases; junction bases not matched to a gene: 4. The CDR3 spells CASRPTGASNQPQHF. CDR3 sequence (DNA): TGTGCCAGCAGACCGACAGGGGCTAGCAATCAGCCCCAGCATTTT.

This rearrangement joins TRBV27 to TRBJ1-1; perhaps TRBD1 as D (5 bases). V lost 4 bases, J lost 1 base, and 16 bases lay in between. CDR3 size: 16 residues. In germline, CDR1 is MNHEY, CDR2 SMNVEV (reference sequence). The CDR3 DNA is TGTGCCAGCAGTTCCGCCCACGGGGGAGGGAACACTGAAGCTTTCTTT. Protein: CASSSAHGGGNTEAFF.

The gene calls are TRBV29-1 and TRBJ2-3, with 7 bases that match TRBD2. The J segment lost 4 bases and the V segment lost 4 bases, leaving 2 bases of the junction unmatched. CDR1 is SQVTM, CDR2 ANQGSEA, per germline. This CDR3 contains 12 residues. The CDR3 DNA reads as TGCAGCGTTGGGGGAGGGGCAGATACGCAGTATTTT. Translated, it gives CSVGGGADTQYF.

A few counts support this clone. The CDR3 loop reads CASRPTGGHEQYF. CDR3 nucleotides: TGTGCCAGCAGACCGACAGGGGGCCACGAGCAGTACTTC. The V and J genes are TRBV6-6 and TRBJ2-7, with 10 positions matching TRBD1. Germline CDR1 reads MNHNY; CDR2 reads SVGAGI (reference sequence). The V segment lost 6 bases and the J segment 5 bases; nucleotides outside the gene matches: 4. The CDR3 has 13 amino acids.

The V call is TRBV27, the J call TRBJ2-1; 10 positions match TRBD1. Trimming took 6 bases from V and 8 from J; bases not matched to a gene: 10. The CDR3 is 15 residues long. From germline, CDR1 is MNHEY and CDR2 SMNVEV (reference sequence). The CDR3 sequence is CASRTGQGGFHEQFF. The CDR3 DNA reads as TGTGCCAGCAGGACTGGACAGGGGGGGTTCCATGAGCAGTTCTTC.

The V gene is TRBV5-6, the J gene TRBJ2-5; a possible D gene is TRBD1 (6 bases). The CDR3 covers 16 residues. Germline-derived CDR1 and CDR2 are SGHDT and YYEEEE. The V and J ends lost 5 bases and 0 bases respectively, with 17 bases between them. The CDR3 nucleotides are TGTGCCAGCAGGTTTTATGGGGACAAGTACCAAGAGACCCAGTACTTC. Translating gives CASRFYGDKYQETQYF.

This CDR3 is CASSLNSGRNNEQFF. The CDR3 DNA reads TGTGCCAGCAGCTTAAACAGCGGGAGAAACAATGAGCAGTTCTTC. The chain combines TRBV7-3 with TRBJ2-1, with 8 nucleotides matching TRBD2. The CDR3 covers 15 residues. Germline V gene sequence: CDR1 SGHTA, CDR2 FQGTGA. Trimming at V came to 1 base and at J to 5 bases, leaving 4 bases not matched to a gene.

This chain links TRBV10-3 with TRBJ2-1; 7 bases match TRBD1. Germline CDR1 reads ENHRY; CDR2 reads SYGVKD. V was clipped by 8 bases and J by 6 bases; unmatched bases: 10. The CDR3 loop spans 14 amino acids. The CDR3 spells CAIRDSRQGNEQFF. DNA for the CDR3: TGTGCCATCCGCGATTCCCGACAGGGCAATGAGCAGTTCTTC.

The gene calls are TRBV5-1 and TRBJ1-1; D possibly corresponds to TRBD1 (6 bases). CDR3 length: 16 amino acids. Germline assignment: CDR1 SGHRS and CDR2 YFSETQ. The germline V and J ends were trimmed by 4 bases and 4 bases, with 20 bases remaining between them. The CDR3 loop reads CASSPRGAGRSTEAFF. The CDR3 DNA follows: TGCGCCAGCAGCCCCAGGGGCGCAGGGCGTTCCACTGAAGCTTTCTTT.

J is TRBJ2-2 and V is TRBV7-3, with 8 bases matching TRBD2. V dropped 5 bases and J dropped 4; count of bases not matched to a gene: 9. CDR1 and CDR2 from the germline V gene are SGHTA and FQGTGA. There are 16 residues in the CDR3. CDR3 sequence: CASSLQAGASTGELFF. CDR3 in DNA: TGTGCCAGCAGCCTCCAAGCGGGAGCCAGCACCGGGGAGCTGTTTTTT. Together with reference TRBV7-3 and TRBJ2-2, the CDR3 gives the full variable domain: GAGVSQTPSNKVTEKGKYVELRCDPISGHTALYWYRQSLGQGPEFLIYFQGTGAADDSGLPNDRFFAVRPEGSVSTLKIQRTERGDSAVYLCASSLQAGASTGELFFGEGSRLTVL.

V gene TRBV27 combines with J gene TRBJ1-6; a weak D match, TRBD1 (6 bases). This CDR3 is 14 amino acids long. Trimming removed 5 bases from V and 2 bases from J, with 7 bases in between. Germline values: CDR1 MNHEY, CDR2 SMNVEV (reference sequence). The DNA for the CDR3 is TGTGCCAGCAGTCGACAGGCCTATAATTCACCCCTCCACTTT. Translated: CASSRQAYNSPLHF.

CDR3 sequence: CSVGGGSSGANVLTF. Here the CDR3 DNA reads TGCAGCGTTGGAGGCGGAAGCTCTGGGGCCAACGTCCTGACTTTC. This chain links TRBV29-1 with TRBJ2-6; D gene unclear. V lost 4 bases and J 0 bases, leaving 10 bases between the germline ends. The germline CDR1 and CDR2 sequences are SQVTM and ANQGSEA. The CDR3 runs 15 residues.

This chain joins TRBV18 and TRBJ2-7, with 9 bases identical to TRBD1. This CDR3 contains 15 residues. Germline CDR1 reads KGHSH; CDR2 reads LQKENI. J lost 5 bases, V lost 3 bases, and 8 bases had no gene match. The CDR3 DNA follows: TGTGCCAGCTCACCGCGCCGGACAGGGGACAACGAGCAGTACTTC. Its translation is CASSPRRTGDNEQYF.

The count of this clone is one. V and J are TRBV20-1 and TRBJ2-7, with 7 nucleotides matching TRBD1. J gave up 6 bases and V 3 bases, and 2 bases lay outside the gene matches. The CDR3 contains 11 residues. The germline gives CDR1 DFQATT, CDR2 SNEGSKA (reference sequence). The CDR3 DNA is TGCAGTGCTAGGAGGGACAGCGAGCAGTACTTC. Translation: CSARRDSEQYF.

The rearrangement uses TRBV15 and TRBJ2-1, with a tentative D call TRBD2 (6 bases). The CDR3 is 16 amino acids. Germline CDR1 and CDR2: LNHNV and YYDKDF (reference sequence). Trimming removed 3 bases at V and 1 base at J, with 13 bases between. The CDR3 nucleotides read TGTGCCACCAGCAGGGGTCGGGGGAGGTCCTACAATGAGCAGTTCTTC. Amino acid sequence: CATSRGRGRSYNEQFF.

This clone was detected only a few times. The J gene is TRBJ1-6, the V gene TRBV5-4, with D unresolved. CDR1 is SGHNT and CDR2 is YYREEE in the germline V gene (reference sequence). The CDR3 is 16 amino acids. V was cut by 3 bases and J by 5 bases, with 15 bases left in between. CDR3 region: CASSWGGPTDNSPLHF. In DNA, the CDR3 is TGTGCCAGCAGCTGGGGAGGACCGACCGATAATTCACCCCTCCACTTT.

The chain is built from TRBV6-2 or TRBV6-3 and TRBJ2-2, with D tentatively TRBD2 (5 bases). CDR3 size: 21 residues. Per the germline V gene, CDR1 is MNHEY and CDR2 is SVGEGT. The V and J ends lost 0 bases and 4 bases respectively, with 27 bases between them. The CDR3 loop reads CASSYSIDLKGPGGTTGELFF. In DNA form, the CDR3 reads TGTGCCAGCAGTTACTCGATAGACCTAAAGGGCCCAGGAGGTACCACCGGGGAGCTGTTTTTT.

The CDR3 nucleotides read TGTGCCAGCAGCGGACAGTTCCTCACAGATACGCAGTATTTT. Translating it yields CASSGQFLTDTQYF. The rearrangement links TRBV7-9 to TRBJ2-3; TRBD1 might be the D (6 bases). The CDR3 is made up of 14 amino acids. The V gene lost 5 bases and the J gene lost 2 bases, with 11 bases spanning the gap. In germline, CDR1 is SEHNR, CDR2 FQNEAQ (reference sequence).

This clone was seen just once. CDR3 region: CSVGRGEQFF. CDR3 DNA: TGCAGCGTTGGGCGGGGGGAGCAGTTCTTC. This sequence joins TRBV29-1 and TRBJ2-1, with 7 bases fitting TRBD2. The CDR3 extends over 10 amino acids. Germline V gene lookup returns CDR1 SQVTM and CDR2 ANQGSEA. Unmatched junction bases numbered 1, after V lost 4 bases and J lost 10 bases.

This clone appeared a single time. The V gene is TRBV29-1, the J gene TRBJ1-3, with 7 bases fitting TRBD1. Looked up from germline, CDR1 is SQVTM and CDR2 is ANQGSEA. The CDR3 is made up of 12 amino acids. Trimming took 5 bases from V and 11 from J; bases not matched to a gene: 9. CDR3 in DNA: TGCAGCGTTTCCACAGGGGTCAGCGCCATATATTTT. Protein: CSVSTGVSAIYF.

A single count supports this clone. This sequence joins TRBV5-1 and TRBJ1-1; maybe TRBD1 (6 bases). CDR3 length: 14 amino acids. V shed 0 bases and J shed 8 bases, with 14 bases lying between them. The germline V gene has CDR1 SGHRS and CDR2 YFSETQ. CDR3 region: CASSLEQGGWEAFF. CDR3 sequence (DNA): TGCGCCAGCAGCTTGGAACAGGGTGGGTGGGAAGCTTTCTTT.

The rearrangement uses TRBV11-2 and TRBJ2-1; possible D gene TRBD2, 5 bases. Germline CDR1 reads SGHAT; CDR2 reads FQNNGV. The V end was cut by 3 bases, the J end by 3 bases, with 12 bases between. This CDR3 contains 15 residues. CDR3 loop: CASSFSVGVYNEQFF. DNA of the CDR3: TGTGCCAGCAGCTTCTCAGTCGGGGTCTACAATGAGCAGTTCTTC.

J is TRBJ2-7 and V is TRBV6-5; TRBD2 matches at 12 bases. V dropped 7 bases and J dropped 2; count of bases not matched to a gene: 6. From germline, CDR1 is MNHEY and CDR2 SVGAGI. The CDR3 extends over 15 amino acids. The CDR3 nucleotides read TGTGCCAGCATCATGACTAGCGGGAGAACCTACGAGCAGTACTTC. Amino acid sequence: CASIMTSGRTYEQYF.

This chain uses TRBV28 with TRBJ1-1; 9 nucleotides match TRBD1. CDR3 length: 15 amino acids. V lost 2 bases and J lost 5; bases outside the gene matches: 6. Germline-derived CDR1 and CDR2 are MDHEN and SYDVKM. The CDR3 loop reads CASSLSGTGNTEAFF. CDR3 coding DNA: TGTGCCAGCAGTTTAAGCGGGACAGGGAATACTGAAGCTTTCTTT.